This T cell receptor (beta chain) was obtained from a study of blood T cell repertoires in COVID-19. As for the study in general: The study drew acute and convalescent COVID-19 samples from the United States, Italy and Spain. T cells, B-cell-depleted T cells, or PBMCs provided the cDNA or gDNA that served as material.

Original processing methods: Reference gene primer amplification yielded estimated nucleated cell counts. Clones were sequenced by immunoSEQ multiplex PCR, and TCRdb holds only the in-frame ones, with some missing. From that table come the V and J calls and clone size; the DNA was used to work out D and trimming. Among 68,000 or so clones listed, approximately 86% were seen once. The CDR3 sequence is 14 residues long. Germline CDR1 reads MNHEY; CDR2 reads SVGAGI. V lost 7 bases to trimming and J lost 2 bases, with 11 bases between them. The sequence was collected from a man in his fifties with acute or convalescent COVID-19. The specimen sequenced was peripheral blood. The gene calls are TRBV6-5 and TRBJ2-2, with a tentative D call TRBD2 (5 bases). The DNA for the CDR3 is TGTGCCAGCACCCGGGAACCTAACACCGGGGAGCTGTTTTTT. Its translation is CASTREPNTGELFF.